The clone carrying this TCR beta chain was seen just once. Its antigen remains unknown. These data are taken from a study of shared clonotypes between healthy human individuals. Study-level information: The donor pool was made up of two women and a few men aged 18 to 49. Three plates were used per donor for CD4 naive, three for CD4 memory, two for CD8 naive and one for CD8 memory.

Donors comprised healthy HIV-negative adults lacking recent acute infections or vaccinations. The assay was immunoSEQ multiplex PCR, and TCRdb's table has in-frame clones only and misses some. The top ten clones hold about 0.45% of a sample with about 1.5 million clones, roughly 98% of them seen once. General observations from the study: Sampling involved blood alone; tissue repertoires likely differ.

The specimen sequenced was naive CD4+ T cells sorted from blood. The subset is: CD45RA+ positively selected. The sequence was collected from a man younger than 45 in good health.

In DNA form, the CDR3 reads TGCGCCAGCAGCTTGGTGCCCCAGAACACTGAAGCTTTCTTT. It is translated as CASSLVPQNTEAFF. The gene calls are TRBV5-1 and TRBJ1-1; D is ambiguous. The CDR3 spans 14 residues. The germline CDR1 and CDR2 sequences are SGHRS and YFSETQ. V was clipped by 0 bases and J by 1 base, with 7 bases between them.